The 17 T cell receptor beta chains listed next were all sequenced from one sample in a study of T cells in localized non-small cell lung cancer. Profiled with immunoSEQ multiplex PCR; TCRdb holds only in-frame clones, not every one. Seen here are approximately 76,000 clones, 65% to 85% observed once, and the top ten hold less than 9.5%. The material sequenced was peripheral blood, taken before any cancer treatment. These receptors were taken from an older female donor with stage I lung adenocarcinoma.

The chain links TRBV7-3 to TRBJ2-2; the D is unclear. CDR1 is SGHTA and CDR2 is FQGTGA in the germline V gene. The CDR3 is 16 amino acids. Between the trimmed V and J ends, which lost 5 bases and 4 bases, there was a span of 17 bases. In DNA form, the CDR3 reads TGTGCCAGCAGCCTAGACTCATTAGCAGTCACCGGGGAGCTGTTTTTT. This sequence encodes CASSLDSLAVTGELFF.

This clone has a single count. This chain joins TRBV6-6 and TRBJ2-2; 10 bases map to TRBD1. Germline CDR1 MNHNY, CDR2 SVGAGI (reference sequence). This CDR3 region has 14 residues. With 2 bases clipped from V and 7 bases from J, the junction kept 1 base outside the gene matches. The CDR3 nucleotides read TGTGCCAGCAGTTACCGGACAGGGGGCGGGGAGCTGTTTTTT. Amino acids: CASSYRTGGGELFF.

This clone was detected once. The chain recombines TRBV28 with TRBJ2-7, with D possibly matching TRBD1 (6 bases). Trimming cost V 6 bases and J 10 bases, with 13 bases left between them. Per germline, CDR1 MDHEN and CDR2 SYDVKM. This CDR3 has 11 residues. The CDR3 is CASSSDRRQYF. CDR3 nucleotides: TGTGCCAGCAGCTCCGACAGGCGACAGTACTTC.

This chain uses TRBV27 with TRBJ1-2; unclear D gene. V dropped 3 bases and J dropped 5 bases, with 7 bases sitting between them. The length of the CDR3 is 12 residues. Germline V CDR1 and CDR2: MNHEY, SMNVEV (reference sequence). Written as DNA, the CDR3 is TGTGCCAGCAGTTTCCTGGGGTATGGCTACACCTTC. This sequence encodes CASSFLGYGYTF.

CDR3 residues: CASSAQGMVGETQYF. DNA of the CDR3: TGTGCCAGCAGCGCGCAGGGAATGGTGGGAGAGACCCAGTACTTC. The chain employs TRBV9 and TRBJ2-5; D perhaps matches TRBD1 (5 bases). The CDR3 totals 15 residues. Looked up from germline, CDR1 is SGDLS and CDR2 is YYNGEE. Trimming removed 3 bases from V and 4 bases from J, with 16 bases in between.

This clone occurred a few times. The V call is TRBV13, the J call TRBJ1-6; 7 positions agree with TRBD1. Germline V gene lookup returns CDR1 PRHDT and CDR2 FYEKMQ (reference sequence). This CDR3 is built from 15 residues. V was pared by 5 bases and J by 5 bases, with 6 bases of the junction left unmatched. The DNA for the CDR3 is TGTGCCAGCAGCCTCCGGGACAGCAATAATTCACCCCTCCACTTT. Its translation: CASSLRDSNNSPLHF.

This chain links TRBV4-3 with TRBJ1-4; D remains ambiguous. Germline V lookup: CDR1 LGHNA, CDR2 YSLEER. The CDR3 extends over 13 amino acids. V was pared by 5 bases and J by 8 bases, with 12 bases between. This CDR3 is CASSDGLREKLFF. The CDR3 region has the DNA TGCGCCAGCAGCGATGGGTTAAGGGAAAAACTGTTTTTT.

This chain uses TRBV18 with TRBJ2-7; D is possibly TRBD2 (6 bases). Germline lookup yields CDR1 KGHSH and CDR2 LQKENI. The CDR3 contains 15 residues. V was cut by 2 bases and J by 11 bases, with 22 bases left in between. The CDR3 here is CASSPSGAAPPGEYF. The CDR3 DNA sequence: TGTGCCAGCTCACCATCGGGAGCGGCTCCTCCGGGGGAGTACTTC.

The rearrangement joins TRBV19 to TRBJ1-1; TRBD1 is a possible D gene (5 bases). There are 12 residues in the CDR3. Germline lookup yields CDR1 LNHDA and CDR2 SQIVND (reference sequence). The V end lost 2 bases, the J end lost 7 bases, and 8 bases lay between the germline ends. CDR3 DNA: TGTGCCAGTAGTATACAGGGAGTTGAAGCTTTCTTT. Its protein is CASSIQGVEAFF.

This chain connects TRBV7-2 to TRBJ2-3; 10 positions agree with TRBD2. The CDR3 runs 15 residues. CDR1 is SGHTA and CDR2 is FQGNSA in the germline V gene. Unmatched junction bases numbered 1, after V lost 4 bases and J lost 0 bases. The CDR3: CASSSSGRSTDTQYF. CDR3 DNA sequence: TGTGCCAGCAGCTCTAGCGGGAGAAGCACAGATACGCAGTATTTT.

This chain uses TRBV2 with TRBJ2-3, with TRBD2 identical over 9 bases. Germline values: CDR1 SNHLY, CDR2 FYNNEI. The CDR3 is made up of 14 amino acids. V shed 7 bases and J 0 bases; nucleotides not matched to a gene: 2. The CDR3 DNA is TGTGCCAGCAAGACTAGCGGTAGCACAGATACGCAGTATTTT. This translates into CASKTSGSTDTQYF.

This clone occurred once. The rearrangement links TRBV11-2 to TRBJ1-1; TRBD1 is a possible D gene (6 bases). V was shortened by 5 bases and J by 1 base, with 14 bases between the two germline ends. The CDR3 is 15 amino acids. Germline V lookup: CDR1 SGHAT, CDR2 FQNNGV. The CDR3 DNA reads as TGTGCCAGCAGCCCCTTCGGGACAACGAACACTGAAGCTTTCTTT. Protein: CASSPFGTTNTEAFF.

This clone appeared a single time. The V gene is TRBV11-2, the J gene TRBJ1-1; D remains unclear. Germline V gives CDR1 SGHAT, CDR2 FQNNGV. This CDR3 has 14 residues. The V end lost 5 bases, the J end lost 5 bases, and 15 bases lay between the germline ends. This CDR3 reads CASSPGLGLTEAFF. CDR3 in DNA: TGTGCCAGCAGCCCGGGGTTGGGTCTTACTGAAGCTTTCTTT.

CDR3 nucleotide sequence: TGTGCCAGCAGCCAATATTCCTCGGGACAGGGGGCAGAGACCCAGTACTTC. As protein: CASSQYSSGQGAETQYF. The gene calls are TRBV4-2 and TRBJ2-5; 12 positions agree with TRBD1. J was trimmed by 4 bases and V by 2 bases; bases with no gene match: 8. Germline V gene lookup returns CDR1 LGHNA and CDR2 YNFKEQ. The CDR3 runs to 17 residues.

The chain has TRBV10-3 and TRBJ1-2, with TRBD1 matching 8 bases. CDR1 and CDR2 from the germline V gene are ENHRY and SYGVKD. V dropped 6 bases and J dropped 0; count of bases not matched to a gene: 15. The CDR3 totals 18 residues. DNA of the CDR3: TGTGCCATCAGGGGGGCTGACGGGACAGGCCTCCCTAACTATGGCTACACCTTC. Its translation: CAIRGADGTGLPNYGYTF.

The chain combines TRBV7-2 with TRBJ2-2; 8 positions match TRBD1. Germline V gives CDR1 SGHTA, CDR2 FQGNSA. After removal of 5 bases from V and 7 bases from J, the junction contained 12 bases not matched to a gene. The CDR3 spans 16 residues. CDR3 region: CASSPYRTGRIGELFF. Here the CDR3 DNA reads TGTGCCAGCAGCCCTTACCGGACAGGGAGGATCGGGGAGCTGTTTTTT. Filled out from reference TRBV7-2 and TRBJ2-2, the complete variable domain reads GAGVSQSPSNKVTEKGKDVELRCDPISGHTALYWYRQSLGQGLEFLIYFQGNSAPDKSGLPSDRFSAERTGGSVSTLTIQRTQQEDSAVYLCASSPYRTGRIGELFFGEGSRLTVL.

The chain couples TRBV10-1 to TRBJ2-2; TRBD2 aligns across 7 bases. There are 16 residues in the CDR3. After removal of 8 bases from V and 3 bases from J, the junction contained 12 bases not matched to a gene. Germline CDR1 reads WNHNN; CDR2 reads SYGVQD (reference sequence). The chain's CDR3 is CASGRAFLHDTGELFF. CDR3 bases: TGCGCCAGCGGGAGGGCCTTTCTCCATGACACCGGGGAGCTGTTTTTT.